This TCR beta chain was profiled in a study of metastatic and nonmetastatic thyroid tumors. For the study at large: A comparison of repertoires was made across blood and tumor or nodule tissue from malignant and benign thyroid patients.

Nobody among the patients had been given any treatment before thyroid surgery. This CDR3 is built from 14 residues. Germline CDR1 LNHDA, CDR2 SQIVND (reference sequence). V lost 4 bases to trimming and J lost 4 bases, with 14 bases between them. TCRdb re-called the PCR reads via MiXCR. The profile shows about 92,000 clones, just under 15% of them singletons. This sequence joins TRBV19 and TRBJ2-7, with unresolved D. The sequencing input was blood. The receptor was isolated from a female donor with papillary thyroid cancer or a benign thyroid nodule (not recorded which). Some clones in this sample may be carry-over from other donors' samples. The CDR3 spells CASSRALVEYEQYF. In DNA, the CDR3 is TGTGCCAGTAGTAGGGCGTTGGTGGAGTACGAGCAGTACTTC.